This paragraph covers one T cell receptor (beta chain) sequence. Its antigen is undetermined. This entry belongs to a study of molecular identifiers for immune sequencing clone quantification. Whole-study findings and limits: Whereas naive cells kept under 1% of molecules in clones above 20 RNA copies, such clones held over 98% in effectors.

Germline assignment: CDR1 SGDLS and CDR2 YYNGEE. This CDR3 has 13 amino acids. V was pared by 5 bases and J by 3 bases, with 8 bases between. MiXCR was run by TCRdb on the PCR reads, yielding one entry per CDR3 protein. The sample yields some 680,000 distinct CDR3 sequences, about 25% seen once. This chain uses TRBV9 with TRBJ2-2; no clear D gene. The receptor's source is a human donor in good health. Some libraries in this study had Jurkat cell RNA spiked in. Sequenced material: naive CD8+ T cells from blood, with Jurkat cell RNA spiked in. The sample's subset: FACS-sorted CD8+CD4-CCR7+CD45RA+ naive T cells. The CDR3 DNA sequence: TGTGCCAGCAGACCGGAGCACACCGGGGAGCTGTTTTTT. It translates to CASRPEHTGELFF.